The present entry profiles one TCR beta chain with its context. This specimen belongs to a study of shared T cell receptors in the human thymus. Repertoires were generated with immunoSEQ multiplex PCR, while TCRdb's copy carries only in-frame clones and drops some. The sample lists approximately 400,000 clones, 85% to 95% occurring once. The TCR originated in a human donor. Sequencing used thymocytes.

The CDR3 here is CASSLGGQGRSGANVLTF. CDR3 bases: TGTGCCAGCAGCTTAGGCGGACAGGGCCGTTCTGGGGCCAACGTCCTGACTTTC. The rearrangement uses TRBV7-9 and TRBJ2-6; TRBD1 aligns across 8 bases. The CDR3 has 18 residues. J was trimmed by 1 base and V by 1 base; bases with no gene match: 6. Germline CDR1 and CDR2: SEHNR and FQNEAQ (reference sequence). Looking up the rest from reference TRBV7-9 and TRBJ2-6 gives the full variable domain: DTGVSQNPRHKITKRGQNVTFRCDPISEHNRLYWYRQTLGQGPEFLTYFQNEAQLEKSRLLSDRFSAERPKGSFSTLEIQRTEQGDSAMYLCASSLGGQGRSGANVLTFGAGSRLTVL.